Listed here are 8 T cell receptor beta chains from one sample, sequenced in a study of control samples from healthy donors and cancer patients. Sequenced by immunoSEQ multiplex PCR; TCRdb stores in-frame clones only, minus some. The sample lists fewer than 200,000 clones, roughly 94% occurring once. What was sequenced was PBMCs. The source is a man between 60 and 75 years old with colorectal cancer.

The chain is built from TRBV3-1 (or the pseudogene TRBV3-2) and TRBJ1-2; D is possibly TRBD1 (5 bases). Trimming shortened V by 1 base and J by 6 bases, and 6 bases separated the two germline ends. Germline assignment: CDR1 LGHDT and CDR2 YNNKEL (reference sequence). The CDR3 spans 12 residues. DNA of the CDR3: TGTGCCAGCAGCCAAGTAGGGGATGGCTACACCTTC. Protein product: CASSQVGDGYTF.

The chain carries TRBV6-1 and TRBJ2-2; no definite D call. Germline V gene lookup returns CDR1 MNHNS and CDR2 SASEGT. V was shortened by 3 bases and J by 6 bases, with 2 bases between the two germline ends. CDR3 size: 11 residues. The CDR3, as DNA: TGTGCCAGCAGTGACCCCGGGGAGCTGTTTTTT. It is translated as CASSDPGELFF.

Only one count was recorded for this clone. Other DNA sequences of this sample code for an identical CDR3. CDR3 nucleotides: TGTGCCAGTACGAGACAGGGCGACTCCTACGAGCAGTACTTC. As protein: CASTRQGDSYEQYF. The chain uses TRBV19 and TRBJ2-7; 7 bases fit TRBD1. The ends lost 7 bases at V and 0 bases at J; junction bases unmatched: 6. This CDR3 contains 14 residues. In germline, CDR1 is LNHDA, CDR2 SQIVND (reference sequence).

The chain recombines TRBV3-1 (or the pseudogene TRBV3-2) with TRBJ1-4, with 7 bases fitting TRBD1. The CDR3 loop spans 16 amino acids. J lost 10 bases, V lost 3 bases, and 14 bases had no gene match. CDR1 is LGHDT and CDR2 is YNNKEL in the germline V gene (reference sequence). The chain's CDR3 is CASSHGTKGAPGKLFF. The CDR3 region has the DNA TGTGCCAGCAGCCATGGGACGAAGGGGGCGCCGGGAAAACTGTTTTTT.

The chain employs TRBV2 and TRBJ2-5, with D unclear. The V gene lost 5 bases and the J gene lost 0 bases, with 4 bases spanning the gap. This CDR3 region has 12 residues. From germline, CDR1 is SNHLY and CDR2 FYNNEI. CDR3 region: CASSPHQETQYF. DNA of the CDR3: TGTGCCAGCAGTCCACACCAAGAGACCCAGTACTTC. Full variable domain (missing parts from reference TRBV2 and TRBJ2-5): EPEVTQTPSHQVTQMGQEVILRCVPISNHLYFYWYRQILGQKVEFLVSFYNNEISEKSEIFDDQFSVERPDGSNFTLKIRSTKLEDSAMYFCASSPHQETQYFGPGTRLLVL.

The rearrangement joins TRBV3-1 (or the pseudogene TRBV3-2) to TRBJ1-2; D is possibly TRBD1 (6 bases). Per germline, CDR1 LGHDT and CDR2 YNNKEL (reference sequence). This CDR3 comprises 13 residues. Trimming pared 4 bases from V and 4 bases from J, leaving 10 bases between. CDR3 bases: TGTGCCAGCAGCCCCGGGACAAGCTATGGCTACACCTTC. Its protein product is CASSPGTSYGYTF.

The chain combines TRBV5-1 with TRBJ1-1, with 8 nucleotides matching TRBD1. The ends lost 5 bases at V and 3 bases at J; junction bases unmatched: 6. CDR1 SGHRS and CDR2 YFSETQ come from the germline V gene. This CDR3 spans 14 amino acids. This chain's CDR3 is CASSFDRGYTEAFF. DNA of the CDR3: TGCGCCAGCAGTTTCGACAGGGGATACACTGAAGCTTTCTTT.

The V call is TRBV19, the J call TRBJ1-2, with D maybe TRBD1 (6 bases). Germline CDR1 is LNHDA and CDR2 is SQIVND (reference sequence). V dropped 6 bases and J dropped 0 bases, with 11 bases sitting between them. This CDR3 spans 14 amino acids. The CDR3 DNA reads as TGTGCCAGTAGGGGGGGCAGCTCTAACTATGGCTACACCTTC. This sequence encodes CASRGGSSNYGYTF.